This TCR beta chain derives from a study of control samples from healthy donors and cancer patients. The length of the CDR3 is 17 residues. The V gene's germline CDR1 is ENHRY and CDR2 SYGVKD. V was trimmed by 0 bases and J by 1 base, leaving 13 bases between them. Sequenced by immunoSEQ multiplex PCR; TCRdb stores in-frame clones only, minus some. This sample has roughly 100,000 clones; 86% occur once, and the top ten carry over 1%. The rearrangement uses TRBV10-3 and TRBJ1-5; a possible D gene is TRBD1 (6 bases). Material: blood. The sequence came from a woman aged 45-65 years in good health. The CDR3 loop is CAISESDTGLSNQPQHF. The CDR3 coding sequence is TGTGCCATCAGTGAGTCGGATACAGGGCTGAGCAATCAGCCCCAGCATTTT.